This T cell receptor (beta chain) stems from a study of T cells in Graves' hyperthyroidism and ophthalmopathy. Study context: Peripheral blood was obtained at initial diagnosis, preceding any treatment. Points from the study as a whole: Most clonotypes that expanded in the thyroid above 0.001 also showed up in blood. From stable hyperthyroidism, ophthalmopathy was separated by a 13 V-J model.

The germline V and J ends were trimmed by 3 bases and 5 bases, with 22 bases remaining between them. There are 18 residues in the CDR3. The germline V gene has CDR1 SGHVS and CDR2 FQNEAQ. This clonotype was recorded at least ten times. Antigen: not known. Amplification yielded TCR beta CDR3 regions, with RNA transcripts as the source. A first-round RT-PCR of the TCR CDR3 used the HTBI primer set. TCRdb re-called the multiplex PCR reads with MiXCR, one entry per CDR3 protein. The sample lists under 800,000 distinct CDR3 sequences, 12% to 15% seen once, with approximately 10% in the top ten. The TCR sequence derives from a young woman with Graves' hyperthyroidism. The chain is built from TRBV7-8 and TRBJ2-2, with TRBD2 as a possible D gene (6 bases). Sequences were obtained from blood. The CDR3 spells CASSFGASSGVWTGELFF. In nucleotides, the CDR3 is TGTGCCAGCAGCTTTGGTGCCAGTAGCGGAGTATGGACCGGGGAGCTGTTTTTT.